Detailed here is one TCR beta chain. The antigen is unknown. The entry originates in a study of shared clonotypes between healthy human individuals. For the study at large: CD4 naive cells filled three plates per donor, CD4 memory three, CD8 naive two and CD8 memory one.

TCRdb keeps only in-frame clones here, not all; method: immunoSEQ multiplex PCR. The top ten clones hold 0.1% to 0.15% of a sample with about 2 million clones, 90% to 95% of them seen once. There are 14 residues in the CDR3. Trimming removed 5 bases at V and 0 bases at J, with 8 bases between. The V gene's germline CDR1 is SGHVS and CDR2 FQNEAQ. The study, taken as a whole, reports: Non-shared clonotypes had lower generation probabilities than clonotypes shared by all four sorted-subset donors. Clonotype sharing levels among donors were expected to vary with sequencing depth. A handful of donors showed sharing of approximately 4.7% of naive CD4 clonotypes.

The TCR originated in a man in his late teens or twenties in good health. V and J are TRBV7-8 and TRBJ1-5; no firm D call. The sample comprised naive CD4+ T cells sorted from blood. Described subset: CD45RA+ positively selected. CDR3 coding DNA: TGTGCCAGCAGCACCGACCCTAGCAATCAGCCCCAGCATTTT. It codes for CASSTDPSNQPQHF.